Reported below is one TCR beta chain. Its antigen is unknown. The data were taken from a study of persistence of HIV-infected CD4 T cells. Study context: Donors were ART-treated; their CMV- and Gag-responding CD4+ T cells were isolated. Study-level points and caveats: Degenerate expanded CDR3beta sequences were enriched among CMV- and Gag-responding cells. CMV- and Gag-responding cells had lower TCRbeta richness than CD3/CD28-responding cells.

The immunoSEQ assay was version 4, run in survey mode. Sequencing was performed with immunoSEQ multiplex PCR; in TCRdb, only in-frame clones are kept and a portion is missing. Of roughly 35,000 clones in the sample, 75% to 90% were seen once. Stimulation used approximately 9.6 ug/mL lysate from CMV-infected fibroblasts. Sorted nonresponding memory CD4+ T cells were CD40L-negative, CD69-negative, CD45RO-high. For about 17 hours, CD8-depleted PBMCs received anti-CD28/CD49d costimulation, a CD40-blocking antibody and enfuvirtide. Germline CDR1 and CDR2: MGHRA and YSYEKL. The CDR3 is made up of 16 amino acids. The trim removed 4 bases at V and 0 bases at J, leaving 7 bases unmatched.

The V and J genes are TRBV4-1 and TRBJ1-1; TRBD1 aligns across 8 bases. Sequences were derived from CD4+ T cells sorted from PBMCs after approximately 19-hour stimulation, sampled from a patient who received antiretroviral therapy. This receptor was taken from an adult man with HIV who was CMV-seropositive. CDR3 in amino acids: CASSPRGLEMNTEAFF. DNA of the CDR3: TGCGCCAGCAGCCCCAGGGGGCTCGAGATGAACACTGAAGCTTTCTTT.